The rows below give T cell receptor beta chains drawn from one sample of a study of blood T cell repertoires in COVID-19. The protocol was immunoSEQ multiplex PCR, while the TCRdb copy is restricted to in-frame clones and leaves out a portion. The sample includes about 320,000 clones, 80% to 90% of them seen just once. The material sequenced was PBMCs or T cells enriched from blood (not recorded which). These receptors originate from a man aged 25 to 45 who had recovered from COVID-19. Both conserved end residues are part of each CDR3. A D gene is named only where the DNA matches it firmly. Size is omitted from some rows. Given values are once, few, many or a class for expanded clones.

CDR3: CASSLESGHWGPYEQYF; DNA: TGCGCCAGCAGCTTGGAGTCGGGACACTGGGGCCCGTACGAGCAGTACTTC; J: TRBJ2-7; V: TRBV5-1; length: 17; D: NA; size: NA
CDR3: CAWSVLPETQYF; DNA: TGTGCCTGGAGTGTACTTCCCGAGACCCAGTACTTC; J: TRBJ2-5; V: TRBV30; length: 12; D: NA; size: NA
CDR3: CSVGPTGREEKLFF; DNA: TGCAGCGTTGGCCCAACAGGGCGTGAAGAAAAACTGTTTTTT; J: TRBJ1-4; V: TRBV29-1; length: 14; D: NA; size: NA
CDR3: CASSPRGSGRYNEQFF; DNA: TGCGCCAGCAGCCCCCGGGGTAGCGGCCGCTACAATGAGCAGTTCTTC; J: TRBJ2-1; V: TRBV4-1; length: 16; D: NA; size: NA
CDR3: CASSRNRPTSYEQYF; DNA: TGTGCCAGCAGCCGGAATCGACCGACTTCCTACGAGCAGTACTTC; J: TRBJ2-7; V: TRBV11-3; length: 15; D: NA; size: NA
CDR3: CAWSSGTGGEKLFF; DNA: TGTGCCTGGAGTTCCGGGACAGGGGGTGAAAAACTGTTTTTT; J: TRBJ1-4; V: TRBV30; length: 14; D: TRBD1; size: NA
CDR3: CASSCGLAGAPEDTQYF; DNA: TGTGCCAGCAGTTGCGGACTAGCGGGGGCCCCGGAAGATACGCAGTATTTT; J: TRBJ2-3; V: TRBV6-8; length: 17; D: TRBD2; size: NA
CDR3: CASSQVAGARDQETQYF; DNA: TGTGCCAGCAGCCAAGTGGCGGGGGCCCGAGACCAAGAGACCCAGTACTTC; J: TRBJ2-5; V: TRBV4-2; length: 17; D: NA; size: NA
CDR3: CASSPRAPPPSGFF; DNA: TGTGCCAGCAGTCCTCGGGCCCCCCCACCGTCGGGGTTCTTT; J: TRBJ1-1; V: TRBV28; length: 14; D: NA; size: NA
CDR3: CALEEVMNTEAFF; DNA: TGTGCCTTAGAGGAGGTCATGAACACTGAAGCTTTCTTT; J: TRBJ1-1; V: TRBV30; length: 13; D: NA; size: NA
CDR3: CASSLSRGEKLFF; DNA: TGTGCCAGCAGCTTGTCGCGGGGTGAAAAACTGTTTTTT; J: TRBJ1-4; V: TRBV5-6; length: 13; D: NA; size: NA
CDR3: CASSSGQGWEGYTF; DNA: TGTGCCAGCAGCTCGGGACAGGGGTGGGAGGGCTACACCTTC; J: TRBJ1-2; V: TRBV7-8; length: 14; D: TRBD1; size: once
CDR3: CASARQAWGLEGNQPQHF; DNA: TGTGCCAGCGCAAGACAGGCCTGGGGGCTTGAGGGCAATCAGCCCCAGCATTTT; J: TRBJ1-5; V: TRBV28; length: 18; D: NA; size: NA
CDR3: CASSLGTGGWETQYF; DNA: TGTGCCAGCAGCTTAGGGACAGGGGGCTGGGAGACCCAGTACTTC; J: TRBJ2-5; V: TRBV7-9; length: 15; D: TRBD1; size: NA
CDR3: CASSLEGTSGGAYEQYF; DNA: TGCGCCAGCAGCTTGGAAGGGACTAGCGGGGGGGCCTACGAGCAGTACTTC; J: TRBJ2-7; V: TRBV5-1; length: 17; D: TRBD2; size: NA
CDR3: CASSENKGHSTDTQYF; DNA: TGCGCCAGCAGTGAGAACAAGGGGCATAGCACAGATACGCAGTATTTT; J: TRBJ2-3; V: TRBV10-2; length: 16; D: NA; size: once
CDR3: CSVEGGDFNQPQHF; DNA: TGCAGCGTTGAAGGGGGGGATTTCAATCAGCCCCAGCATTTT; J: TRBJ1-5; V: TRBV29-1; length: 14; D: NA; size: NA
CDR3: CASSIRQGLYGYTF; DNA: TGTGCCAGCAGTATAAGACAGGGGCTCTATGGCTACACCTTC; J: TRBJ1-2; V: TRBV28; length: 14; D: TRBD1; size: NA
CDR3: CATSERTGTHQPQHF; DNA: TGTGCCACCAGTGAACGGACAGGGACACATCAGCCCCAGCATTTT; J: TRBJ1-5; V: TRBV24-1; length: 15; D: TRBD1; size: NA
CDR3: CASSPQPPRPDTQYF; DNA: TGTGCCAGCAGCCCACAACCCCCGCGGCCCGATACGCAGTATTTT; J: TRBJ2-3; V: TRBV28; length: 15; D: NA; size: NA
CDR3: CASSRTGGEKLFF; DNA: TGTGCCAGCAGCCGGACAGGGGGTGAAAAACTGTTTTTT; J: TRBJ1-4; V: TRBV7-2; length: 13; D: TRBD1; size: NA
CDR3: CASSSSPGLEAFF; DNA: TGTGCCAGCAGCTCCTCGCCGGGACTAGAGGCTTTCTTT; J: TRBJ1-1; V: TRBV28; length: 13; D: NA; size: NA
CDR3: CASSQGEGRGLYEQFF; DNA: TGTGCCAGCAGCCAAGGGGAGGGCAGGGGGCTGTATGAGCAGTTCTTC; J: TRBJ2-1; V: TRBV4-2; length: 16; D: NA; size: NA
CDR3: CASSGGRDTEAFF; DNA: TGCGCCAGCAGTGGTGGCAGGGACACTGAAGCTTTCTTT; J: TRBJ1-1; V: TRBV10-2; length: 13; D: NA; size: NA
CDR3: CASSTGQGSSPLHF; DNA: TGTGCCAGCAGCACCGGACAGGGATCTTCACCCCTCCACTTT; J: TRBJ1-6; V: TRBV2; length: 14; D: TRBD1; size: NA
CDR3: CASSLWTLSNTGELFF; DNA: TGCGCCAGCAGCCTGTGGACTCTTTCGAACACCGGGGAGCTGTTTTTT; J: TRBJ2-2; V: TRBV5-1; length: 16; D: NA; size: NA
CDR3: CASSFDRGMYEQYF; DNA: TGTGCCAGCAGCTTTGACAGGGGGATGTACGAGCAGTACTTC; J: TRBJ2-7; V: TRBV11-2; length: 14; D: TRBD1; size: NA
CDR3: CASSYLTESSYEQYF; DNA: TGTGCCAGCAGTTACTTGACAGAAAGCTCCTACGAGCAGTACTTC; J: TRBJ2-7; V: TRBV6-5; length: 15; D: NA; size: NA